Below are 20 T cell receptor beta chains sequenced from a single sample in a study of blood T cell repertoires in COVID-19. The protocol was immunoSEQ multiplex PCR, while the TCRdb copy is restricted to in-frame clones and leaves out a portion. The repertoire includes about 150,000 clones, roughly 88% of them detected once, and roughly 5% sits in the top ten. Source material: PBMCs or T cells enriched from blood (not recorded which). The receptors stem from a man aged 65-85 years who had been exposed to COVID-19.

The chain carries TRBV6-2 or TRBV6-3 and TRBJ1-5; TRBD1 is a possible D gene (5 bases). V dropped 1 base and J dropped 2 bases, with 21 bases sitting between them. The CDR3 is 19 residues long. Germline V gene data show CDR1 as MNHEY and CDR2 as SVGEGT. CDR3 in DNA: TGTGCCAGCAGTTACTTCTCGTGGATGTCAGGGTCTGGCAATCAGCCCCAGCATTTT. This gives the protein CASSYFSWMSGSGNQPQHF.

The chain carries TRBV7-9 and TRBJ2-2; D unresolved. Germline lookup yields CDR1 SEHNR and CDR2 FQNEAQ (reference sequence). This CDR3 has 16 residues. V was cut by 5 bases and J by 0 bases, with 13 bases left in between. The CDR3 nucleotides read TGTGCCAGCAGCCCCCGTGGAGTCGCGAACACCGGGGAGCTGTTTTTT. Protein sequence: CASSPRGVANTGELFF.

The V gene is TRBV5-4, the J gene TRBJ1-1; 10 bases map to TRBD1. The CDR3 totals 14 residues. From germline, CDR1 is SGHNT and CDR2 YYREEE (reference sequence). V lost 2 bases, J lost 6 bases, and 4 bases stayed unmatched. DNA of the CDR3: TGTGCCAGCAGCTTCTGGACAGGGGGGGCTGAAGCTTTCTTT. Amino acid sequence: CASSFWTGGAEAFF.

The chain recombines TRBV5-4 with TRBJ1-2, with 9 bases aligning to TRBD1. The V gene end was trimmed by 4 bases and the J gene end by 8 bases; junction bases not matched to a gene: 6. Germline assignment: CDR1 SGHNT and CDR2 YYREEE (reference sequence). This CDR3 comprises 13 residues. CDR3 DNA: TGTGCCAGCAGCCGACAGGGGGAAAAAGGCTACACCTTC. Its protein is CASSRQGEKGYTF.

The chain carries TRBV12-3 or TRBV12-4 and TRBJ1-1; D remains unclear. The V gene lost 3 bases and the J gene lost 10 bases, with 12 bases spanning the gap. The CDR3 extends over 12 amino acids. The chain's CDR3 is CASSLAMGGAFF. The CDR3, as DNA: TGTGCCAGCAGTTTGGCCATGGGAGGAGCTTTCTTT.

This chain connects TRBV7-3 to TRBJ2-1; possible D gene TRBD2, 5 bases. This CDR3 has 13 residues. The V and J ends lost 5 bases and 4 bases respectively, with 9 bases between them. The germline CDR1 and CDR2 sequences are SGHTA and FQGTGA. This chain's CDR3 is CASSHGIYNEQFF. The CDR3 bases are TGTGCCAGCAGCCACGGGATATACAATGAGCAGTTCTTC. Full variable domain (outside the CDR3, taken from reference TRBV7-3 and TRBJ2-1): GAGVSQTPSNKVTEKGKYVELRCDPISGHTALYWYRQSLGQGPEFLIYFQGTGAADDSGLPNDRFFAVRPEGSVSTLKIQRTERGDSAVYLCASSHGIYNEQFFGPGTRLTVL.

This clone occurred a few times. A much larger clone differs by one base, so this may be a read error. The rearrangement uses TRBV7-9 and TRBJ2-7; D gene uncertain. CDR1 is SEHNR and CDR2 is FQNEAQ in the germline V gene (reference sequence). The CDR3 is 11 amino acids. Trimming took off 5 bases at V and 3 bases at J, with 5 bases between the two ends. The DNA of the CDR3 is TGTGCCAGCAGCCCGGGCTACGAGCAGTACTTC. Translation: CASSPGYEQYF.

V usage is TRBV9 and J usage is TRBJ2-3; 7 bases fit TRBD2. Per the germline V gene, CDR1 is SGDLS and CDR2 is YYNGEE. V gave up 0 bases and J gave up 2 bases; unmatched junction bases: 12. There are 18 residues in the CDR3. The DNA for the CDR3 is TGTGCCAGCAGCGTAGGTGGTAGCGGGCTCCGTTACACAGATACGCAGTATTTT. Amino acids: CASSVGGSGLRYTDTQYF.

This chain joins TRBV20-1 and TRBJ1-2; D is unresolved. With 8 bases removed from V and 5 bases from J, the gap between germline ends came to 12 bases. The germline V gene encodes CDR1 DFQATT and CDR2 SNEGSKA (reference sequence). The CDR3 is made up of 11 amino acids. CDR3 sequence reads: CSPYAGYGYTF. In nucleotides, the CDR3 is TGCAGTCCCTACGCGGGATATGGCTACACCTTC.

The V gene is TRBV4-1, the J gene TRBJ1-3; TRBD1 might be the D (5 bases). Per the germline V gene, CDR1 is MGHRA and CDR2 is YSYEKL. CDR3 size: 15 residues. Trimming pared 2 bases from V and 2 bases from J, leaving 10 bases between. The CDR3 spells CASSQLDSPGNTIYF. DNA of the CDR3: TGCGCCAGCAGCCAACTAGACAGTCCTGGAAACACCATATATTTT.

The chain carries TRBV19 and TRBJ1-2; D is perhaps TRBD1 (5 bases). Germline loops: CDR1 LNHDA, CDR2 SQIVND (reference sequence). CDR3 length: 14 amino acids. V lost 5 bases and J lost 3, with 13 bases in between. The CDR3 loop is CASSPGGVDYGYTF. The CDR3 region has the DNA TGTGCCAGTAGTCCCGGGGGGGTGGACTATGGCTACACCTTC.

The rearrangement links TRBV5-1 to TRBJ2-7; 8 nucleotides line up with TRBD1. Germline lookup yields CDR1 SGHRS and CDR2 YFSETQ. V shed 4 bases, J shed 4 bases, and the junction held 7 bases outside the gene matches. The CDR3 covers 14 residues. This CDR3 is CASSIGTGLYEQYF. As DNA, the CDR3 is TGCGCCAGCAGCATTGGGACAGGACTTTACGAGCAGTACTTC. The variable domain in full, with the rest retrieved from reference TRBV5-1 and TRBJ2-7, is KAGVTQTPRYLIKTRGQQVTLSCSPISGHRSVSWYQQTPGQGLQFLFEYFSETQRNKGNFPGRFSGRQFSNSRSEMNVSTLELGDSALYLCASSIGTGLYEQYFGPGTRLTVT.

The chain employs TRBV7-2 and TRBJ1-5; TRBD1 is a possible D gene (5 bases). CDR1 is SGHTA, CDR2 FQGNSA, per germline. V gave up 1 base and J gave up 3 bases, with 13 bases separating them. This CDR3 spans 16 amino acids. In nucleotides, the CDR3 is TGTGCCAGCAGCTTAGTGGGGCAGGGCAACAATCAGCCCCAGCATTTT. It specifies CASSLVGQGNNQPQHF.

V is TRBV20-1 and J is TRBJ1-2; possible D gene TRBD1, 5 bases. The CDR3 has 11 residues. Looked up from germline, CDR1 is DFQATT and CDR2 is SNEGSKA (reference sequence). The CDR3 region has the DNA TGCGGTGGGGCCGCCTTTGATGGCTACACCTTC. Residues: CGGAAFDGYTF.

J is TRBJ1-4 and V is TRBV7-6; 8 bases are a match to TRBD1. V lost 4 bases, J lost 8 bases, and 9 bases stayed unmatched. Germline CDR1 and CDR2: SGHVS and FNYEAQ. The CDR3 contains 15 residues. The CDR3 DNA sequence: TGTGCCAGCAGCTACTCCCAGGGGGCGAGAGAAAAACTGTTTTTT. Its protein is CASSYSQGAREKLFF.

The chain uses TRBV7-2 and TRBJ2-2, with 8 bases fitting TRBD1. The CDR3 is 17 residues long. Germline V gene sequence: CDR1 SGHTA, CDR2 FQGNSA. With 5 bases clipped from V and 1 base from J, the junction kept 9 bases outside the gene matches. CDR3 protein: CASSPGWTGLNTGELFF. The CDR3 DNA reads as TGTGCCAGCAGCCCAGGCTGGACAGGGCTGAACACCGGGGAGCTGTTTTTT.

The J gene is TRBJ1-2, the V gene TRBV6-1; D perhaps matches TRBD1 (6 bases). The length of the CDR3 is 15 residues. CDR1 is MNHNS and CDR2 is SASEGT in the germline V gene. V lost 0 bases to trimming and J lost 10 bases, with 18 bases between them. CDR3 DNA sequence: TGTGCCAGCAGTGAAGCGGGGGCAGCTCTAAAGGACTACACCTTC. Protein sequence: CASSEAGAALKDYTF.

This rearrangement joins TRBV5-4 to TRBJ2-3, with 10 bases identical to TRBD2. The junction had 5 bases not matched to a gene; V was cut back by 4 bases and J by 6 bases. The CDR3 loop spans 14 amino acids. Germline CDR1 reads SGHNT; CDR2 reads YYREEE (reference sequence). The CDR3 DNA follows: TGTGCCAGCAGCGGAACTAGCGGGATTGATACGCAGTATTTT. Residues: CASSGTSGIDTQYF.

This clone was observed a single time. The chain couples TRBV6-5 to TRBJ2-1, with TRBD1 matching over 10 bases. The CDR3 runs 15 residues. Germline V gene sequence: CDR1 MNHEY, CDR2 SVGAGI. V shed 4 bases and J 7 bases; nucleotides not matched to a gene: 7. In DNA form, the CDR3 reads TGTGCCAGCAGTTTAAACGGACAGGGGGTAAATGAGCAGTTCTTC. Translated: CASSLNGQGVNEQFF.

The chain couples TRBV6-5 to TRBJ2-1, with a weak D call TRBD2 (6 bases). V dropped 6 bases and J dropped 3 bases, with 15 bases sitting between them. CDR3 length: 15 residues. CDR1 MNHEY and CDR2 SVGAGI come from the germline V gene. The CDR3 loop reads CASSGGQGYYNEQFF. Here the CDR3 DNA reads TGTGCCAGCAGCGGAGGGCAGGGATACTACAATGAGCAGTTCTTC.